These T cell receptor beta chains were read from a single sample in a study of T cell responses to AZD1222 COVID-19 vaccine. Using immunoSEQ multiplex PCR, the repertoire was profiled, and TCRdb retains in-frame clones only, with some absent. The table has 130,000 to 150,000 clones, about 93% seen once. This material consisted of peripheral blood, taken on day 0 of AZD1222 vaccination. The source is an adult in good health. The CDR3 runs from the conserved cysteine through the conserved F or W. The order of the fields is V gene, clone size, D gene, CDR3 length, J gene, CDR3 protein, CDR3 DNA. A D gene is named only where the DNA matches it firmly. Clone size, where shown, is once, few, many, or a class for clones that have expanded.

TRBV10-1,NA,NA,15,TRBJ2-3,CASSEDEQGTDTQYF,TGCGCCAGCAGTGAGGACGAACAGGGCACAGATACGCAGTATTTT
TRBV6-5,NA,NA,14,TRBJ1-4,CASSYYGKNEKLFF,TGTGCCAGCAGTTACTATGGGAAGAATGAAAAACTGTTTTTT
TRBV5-4,NA,TRBD1,16,TRBJ1-1,CASSLEQGKVNTEAFF,TGTGCCAGCAGCTTAGAACAGGGGAAGGTGAACACTGAAGCTTTCTTT
TRBV19,NA,TRBD2,15,TRBJ2-1,CASRPSGTLGDEQFF,TGTGCCAGTAGACCGAGCGGGACCCTTGGGGATGAGCAGTTCTTC
TRBV7-9,NA,TRBD1,14,TRBJ2-7,CASSPGQESYEQYF,TGTGCCAGCAGTCCAGGACAGGAATCCTACGAGCAGTACTTC
TRBV6-5,NA,NA,15,TRBJ2-7,CASSSSWDFTYEQYF,TGTGCCAGCAGTTCATCTTGGGACTTTACCTACGAGCAGTACTTC
TRBV5-4,few,TRBD2,15,TRBJ2-1,CASGESGSAYNEQFF,TGTGCCAGCGGGGAGAGCGGGAGCGCCTACAATGAGCAGTTCTTC
TRBV19,NA,NA,13,TRBJ1-1,CASSKVGNTEAFF,TGTGCCAGTAGTAAGGTGGGGAACACTGAAGCTTTCTTT
TRBV4-2,NA,TRBD1,16,TRBJ2-7,CASSQGGQGLPYEQYF,TGTGCCAGCAGCCAAGGGGGACAGGGGCTGCCCTACGAGCAGTACTTC
TRBV5-1,NA,TRBD1,16,TRBJ2-2,CASSLVVTGYPGELFF,TGCGCCAGCAGCTTGGTGGTGACAGGGTATCCCGGGGAGCTGTTTTTT